This T cell receptor beta chain comes out of a study of vaccination and CD4 T cells after COVID-19. Study-level background: Overlapping spike peptides of SARS-CoV-2, HCoV-NL63, HCoV-OC43 and HCoV-229E were used, and cells were stimulated with them.

In the case of this clonotype: Its antigen remains unknown.

This CDR3 spans 16 amino acids. The Oncomine TCR Beta short-read assay sequenced DNA from cultured CD4+ T cells. Extraction of genomic DNA was performed on cultured CD4+ T cells. TCRdb passed the PCR reads through MiXCR, listing each CDR3 protein once. Of 15,000 to 20,000 distinct CDR3 sequences detected, 48% appear once; the ten largest clones hold around 4.5%. Treatment in this sample: roughly 11-day PBMC culture with coronavirus spike peptide pools or control peptides (ViraFEST assay). PBMCs, plated at about 2 million per well, were grown in the presence of approximately 10 IU/ml IL-2 and 10 ug/ml peptide pools. Negative-selection isolation of CD4+ T cells was performed after 10 days of culture.

The chain links TRBV21-1 to TRBJ1-2; the D segment call TRBD1 is taken from the table without a DNA check. TRBV21-1 is shown as a pseudogene. The sequenced sample was CD4+ T cells from blood, cultured in vitro, obtained before SARS-CoV-2 vaccination. The source of this sequence is a human donor who had recovered from COVID-19. As DNA, the CDR3 is TGTGCCAGCAGCACGTCCTCCAGGGGGCGCCGGTATGGCTACACCTTC. Its protein product is CASSTSSRGRRYGYTF.